The rows below give T cell receptor beta chains drawn from one sample of a study of blood T cells in healthy people across ages. TCRdb used MiXCR to reprocess the 5' RACE reads, holding one entry per CDR3 protein. The data hold hundreds of thousands of distinct CDR3 sequences, with roughly 30% observed a single time. The sequenced sample consisted of blood. These receptors were taken from a woman of 80 years or more in good health. Each CDR3 is given with its conserved first and last residue. The order of the fields is V gene, D gene, J gene, clone size, CDR3 protein, CDR3 DNA. The D gene is left open where the match is weak. Size values are once, few and many counts, or a class for expanded clones, and some rows have none.

>TRBV6-6|TRBD1|TRBJ2-1|many
CASSAQGNYNEQFF
TGTGCCAGCAGTGCACAGGGGAACTACAATGAGCAGTTCTTC
>TRBV4-2|NA|TRBJ1-2|many
CASSQGVQTNYGYTF
TGTGCCAGCAGCCAAGGCGTCCAGACCAACTATGGCTACACCTTC
>TRBV6-1|NA|TRBJ1-6|few
CASSVLTTDSPLHF
TGTGCCAGCAGTGTTCTGACGACGGATTCACCCCTCCACTTT
>TRBV7-3|NA|TRBJ2-7|many
CASSLNPAYEQYF
TGTGCCAGCAGCTTAAACCCTGCCTACGAGCAGTACTTC
>TRBV24-1|NA|TRBJ2-1|NA
CATSDPILGGNNEQFF
TGTGCCACCAGTGATCCTATCCTAGGGGGAAACAATGAGCAGTTCTTC
>TRBV10-3|NA|TRBJ1-1|few
CAIRDPASTEAFF
TGTGCCATCAGGGACCCCGCGAGCACTGAAGCTTTCTTT
>TRBV6-6|TRBD1|TRBJ1-4|few
CASSSRDRGGEKLFF
TGTGCCAGCAGCTCCCGTGACAGGGGGGGAGAAAAACTGTTTTTT
>TRBV7-9|NA|TRBJ2-1|NA
CASSLPGRRADEQFF
TGTGCCAGCAGCTTACCAGGGAGGAGGGCGGATGAGCAGTTCTTC
>TRBV5-1|NA|TRBJ2-5|NA
CASSLLRTEGSETQYF
TGCGCCAGCAGCTTACTCCGGACAGAAGGCTCCGAGACCCAGTACTTC
>TRBV20-1|NA|TRBJ1-2|NA
CSARAIQGRNYGYTF
TGCAGTGCTAGAGCTATCCAGGGGCGGAACTATGGCTACACCTTC
>TRBV30|TRBD1|TRBJ1-5|NA
CAWSFGQGQGQPQHF
TGTGCCTGGAGTTTCGGACAGGGTCAGGGACAGCCCCAGCATTTT
>TRBV7-2|NA|TRBJ1-1|many
CASSLRQWNTEAFF
TGTGCCAGCAGCTTAAGACAGTGGAACACTGAAGCTTTCTTT
>TRBV7-2|NA|TRBJ1-1|many
CASSPPTVVAEAFF
TGTGCCAGCAGCCCCCCGACAGTCGTCGCTGAAGCTTTCTTT
>TRBV4-1|NA|TRBJ1-6|many
CASSPEASSYNSPLHF
TGCGCCAGCAGTCCGGAGGCCAGCTCCTATAATTCACCCCTCCACTTT
>TRBV18|NA|TRBJ2-6|NA
CASSRLTGFRTSGANVLTF
TGTGCCAGCTCCCGCCTGACCGGGTTCAGGACCTCTGGGGCCAACGTCCTGACTTTC
>TRBV5-1|TRBD2|TRBJ2-7|NA
CASNLERGGRDEQYF
TGCGCCAGCAACTTGGAGCGGGGGGGCCGGGACGAGCAGTACTTC
>TRBV13|NA|TRBJ2-2|NA
CASDRGGNTGELFF
TGCGCCAGCGACCGGGGAGGGAACACCGGGGAGCTGTTTTTT
>TRBV4-2|TRBD2|TRBJ2-7|many
CASSQVGTSGGLNYEQYF
TGTGCCAGCAGCCAAGTGGGGACTAGCGGGGGATTGAACTACGAGCAGTACTTC
>TRBV7-9|NA|TRBJ2-7|many
CASSLGYGGKKDEQYF
TGTGCCAGCAGCTTAGGTTACGGGGGTAAAAAAGACGAGCAGTACTTC
>TRBV5-1|NA|TRBJ2-5|NA
CASSLEPNGYNEQYF
TGCGCGAGCAGCTTGGAGCCTAACGGGTACAATGAGCAGTACTTC
>TRBV6-5|TRBD1|TRBJ2-7|many
CASTTGTAHEQYF
TGTGCCAGCACCACCGGGACAGCCCACGAGCAGTACTTC
>TRBV2|TRBD1|TRBJ1-5|once
CASSGGYRGDNQPQHF
TGTGCCAGCAGTGGGGGATACAGGGGGGATAATCAGCCCCAGCATTTT
>TRBV5-1|NA|TRBJ1-1|NA
CASSANRVEAFF
TGCGCCAGCAGCGCCAACAGGGTAGAAGCTTTCTTT
>TRBV6-5|TRBD2|TRBJ2-3|few
CASRAGGPVDTQYF
TGTGCCAGCAGGGCGGGGGGGCCAGTAGATACGCAGTATTTT